Listed here are 13 T cell receptor beta chains from one sample, sequenced in a study of OX40 agonist ivuxolimab in advanced cancers. Profiled with immunoSEQ multiplex PCR; TCRdb holds only in-frame clones, not every one. The top ten clones hold roughly 3.9% of a sample with tens of thousands of clones, 80% of them seen once. The sequences come from CD4+ or CD8+ T cells sorted from blood, collected in a trial of the OX40 agonist ivuxolimab. These TCRs come from an adult with an advanced solid tumor such as melanoma, head and neck, liver or kidney cancer.

This chain connects TRBV7-9 to TRBJ2-1; D may correspond to TRBD1 or TRBD2 (5 bases each). Germline V gene data show CDR1 as SEHNR and CDR2 as FQNEAQ (reference sequence). The CDR3 is 14 amino acids. With 5 bases removed from V and 7 bases from J, the gap between germline ends came to 15 bases. CDR3 sequence: CASSLGDGRNEQFF. The CDR3 DNA sequence: TGTGCCAGCAGCCTAGGGGACGGTAGAAATGAGCAGTTCTTC.

This clone has a handful of counts. This chain links TRBV6-5 with TRBJ1-5, with D uncertain. The CDR3 length is 13 residues. Germline V CDR1 and CDR2: MNHEY, SVGAGI. Trimming left V 0 bases short and J 7 bases short, with 7 bases between. CDR3 DNA: TGTGCCAGCAGTTACTCGATTAGGCAGCCCCAGCATTTT. Translating gives CASSYSIRQPQHF.

The V gene is TRBV6-5, the J gene TRBJ1-2, with 7 bases that match TRBD1. Unmatched junction bases numbered 5, after V lost 2 bases and J lost 5 bases. Germline CDR1 is MNHEY and CDR2 is SVGAGI. There are 14 residues in the CDR3. CDR3 residues: CASSYRGQRYGYTF. CDR3 nucleotides: TGTGCCAGCAGTTACAGGGGGCAGCGTTATGGCTACACCTTC.

This rearrangement joins TRBV5-4 to TRBJ1-5, with a possible D match to TRBD1 (5 bases). There are 15 residues in the CDR3. From germline, CDR1 is SGHNT and CDR2 YYREEE (reference sequence). The germline V and J ends were trimmed by 4 bases and 3 bases, with 14 bases remaining between them. For the CDR3, the DNA is TGTGCCAGCAGCCGGCGAGGGGCCGTCAATCAGCCCCAGCATTTT. Its translation: CASSRRGAVNQPQHF.

The V gene is TRBV19, the J gene TRBJ1-1, with TRBD1 matching 10 bases. Germline V gene sequence: CDR1 LNHDA, CDR2 SQIVND (reference sequence). J was trimmed by 5 bases and V by 3 bases; bases with no gene match: 3. The CDR3 sequence is 14 residues long. The CDR3 sequence is CASSMGQGWTEAFF. Written as DNA, the CDR3 is TGTGCCAGTAGTATGGGACAGGGGTGGACTGAAGCTTTCTTT.

This chain uses TRBV15 with TRBJ2-1, with D perhaps assigned TRBD1 or TRBD2 (5 bases each). Germline lookup yields CDR1 LNHNV and CDR2 YYDKDF (reference sequence). With 0 bases removed from V and 1 base from J, the gap between germline ends came to 7 bases. CDR3 length: 15 residues. The chain's CDR3 is CATSRDGASYNEQFF. Written as DNA, the CDR3 is TGTGCCACCAGCAGAGACGGGGCATCCTACAATGAGCAGTTCTTC.

This chain links TRBV20-1 with TRBJ2-7; D is uncertain. The CDR3 has 11 residues. Germline CDR1 and CDR2: DFQATT and SNEGSKA (reference sequence). Trimming took off 0 bases at V and 7 bases at J, with 7 bases between the two ends. For the CDR3, the DNA is TGCAGTGCTAGAGACTACCCAGAGCAGTACTTC. This sequence encodes CSARDYPEQYF.

V gene TRBV12-5 combines with J gene TRBJ1-2; D gene unclear. Trimming left V 5 bases short and J 3 bases short, with 10 bases between. This CDR3 comprises 13 residues. Germline-derived CDR1 and CDR2 are LGHNT and FRNRAP. The CDR3: CASGTQTDYGYTF. The CDR3 nucleotides read TGTGCTAGTGGTACCCAGACGGACTATGGCTACACCTTC.

This chain joins TRBV19 and TRBJ2-7, with D tentatively TRBD1 (5 bases). Deletions cut 3 bases from V and 7 bases from J, with 19 bases between. Looked up from germline, CDR1 is LNHDA and CDR2 is SQIVND (reference sequence). CDR3 size: 15 residues. The CDR3 loop is CASSIPGRGIGEQYF. CDR3 sequence (DNA): TGTGCCAGTAGTATCCCTGGTAGGGGAATAGGGGAGCAGTACTTC.

V usage is TRBV5-1 and J usage is TRBJ1-4; D unresolved. V lost 7 bases, J lost 7 bases, and 14 bases lay in between. The CDR3 is 13 residues long. Looked up from germline, CDR1 is SGHRS and CDR2 is YFSETQ. CDR3 DNA: TGCGCCAGCGCAGGACCCGACGGTGAAAAACTGTTTTTT. It is translated as CASAGPDGEKLFF.

The chain links TRBV5-4 to TRBJ2-5; D is unresolved. Looked up from germline, CDR1 is SGHNT and CDR2 is YYREEE (reference sequence). The CDR3 extends over 11 amino acids. V lost 3 bases and J 6 bases, leaving 6 bases between the germline ends. DNA for the CDR3: TGTGCCAGCAGCTCCCTACAGACCCAGTACTTC. It is translated as CASSSLQTQYF.

The V call is TRBV2, the J call TRBJ2-7; 7 positions agree with TRBD2. The trim removed 4 bases at V and 6 bases at J, leaving 9 bases unmatched. This CDR3 is built from 14 residues. From germline, CDR1 is SNHLY and CDR2 FYNNEI. The CDR3 DNA reads TGTGCCAGCAGTGGGGCCGGGGGGACTCTCGAGCAGTACTTC. Translated: CASSGAGGTLEQYF. Supplemented by reference TRBV2 and TRBJ2-7, the full variable domain reads EPEVTQTPSHQVTQMGQEVILRCVPISNHLYFYWYRQILGQKVEFLVSFYNNEISEKSEIFDDQFSVERPDGSNFTLKIRSTKLEDSAMYFCASSGAGGTLEQYFGPGTRLTVT.

The chain uses TRBV9 and TRBJ1-3; D gene unclear. In germline, CDR1 is SGDLS, CDR2 YYNGEE. This CDR3 is built from 17 residues. Trimming took off 0 bases at V and 0 bases at J, with 13 bases between the two ends. Here the CDR3 reads CASSVDLQASSGNTIYF. In nucleotides, the CDR3 is TGTGCCAGCAGCGTAGACCTCCAGGCTAGCTCTGGAAACACCATATATTTT.